Listed here are 26 T cell receptor beta chains from one sample, sequenced in a study of T cell repertoires in cytomegalovirus infection. Their recognized antigens are unknown. Using its own MiXCR run on the reads, TCRdb lists one record per CDR3 protein. The sample yields 300,000 to 400,000 distinct CDR3 sequences, roughly 25% seen once. The sequencing used cultured PBMCs, collected from culture after CMV antigen stimulation. The receptors originated from a human donor in good health (CMV status not recorded). Some clones in this sample may be carry-over from other donors' samples.

This clonotype was picked up a small number of times. Written as DNA, the CDR3 is TGTGCCAGCACCCTAACCGGCGGGGGGGTATACAATGAGCAGTTCTTC. This encodes CASTLTGGGVYNEQFF. V and J are TRBV6-2 or TRBV6-3 and TRBJ2-1; 9 nucleotides match TRBD2. The V segment lost 7 bases and the J segment 4 bases; nucleotides outside the gene matches: 11. From germline, CDR1 is MNHEY and CDR2 SVGEGT. The CDR3 covers 16 residues.

The CDR3 nucleotides read TGCGCCAGCAGCCAAGGATCATTCTACGAGCAGTACTTC. The encoded protein is CASSQGSFYEQYF. The V and J genes are TRBV4-1 and TRBJ2-7, with D uncertain. The ends were cut back, 1 base at V and 3 bases at J, with 7 bases in the middle. Germline loops: CDR1 MGHRA, CDR2 YSYEKL. The CDR3 length is 13 residues.

The chain carries TRBV28 and TRBJ2-2; 10 bases agree with TRBD1. CDR1 is MDHEN and CDR2 is SYDVKM in the germline V gene. This CDR3 contains 18 residues. V lost 4 bases to trimming and J lost 0 bases; unmatched junction nucleotides: 8. CDR3 bases: TGTGCCAGCAGTTCCCCCCCGGGACAGGGGTCGAACACCGGGGAGCTGTTTTTT. It specifies CASSSPPGQGSNTGELFF.

This clonotype showed up just a few times. The J gene is TRBJ1-2, the V gene TRBV20-1, with 7 bases lining up with TRBD1. CDR1 is DFQATT, CDR2 SNEGSKA, per germline (reference sequence). The V segment lost 4 bases and the J segment 4 bases; nucleotides outside the gene matches: 9. The CDR3 contains 14 residues. CDR3 amino acids: CSANRGPGGYGYTF. The CDR3 DNA is TGCAGTGCTAACAGGGGACCCGGGGGCTATGGCTACACCTTC.

This clonotype has only a few counts. The V and J genes are TRBV7-2 and TRBJ1-1; D gene unclear. CDR3 length equals 13 residues. Trimming shortened V by 4 bases and J by 1 base, and 7 bases separated the two germline ends. CDR1 and CDR2 (germline): SGHTA, FQGNSA. The CDR3 region has the DNA TGTGCCAGCAGCTCCGAACCGAACACTGAAGCTTTCTTT. This translates into CASSSEPNTEAFF.

The count of this clonotype is one. The chain joins TRBV15 to TRBJ1-1; D perhaps matches TRBD1 (5 bases). The V gene lost 0 bases and the J gene lost 8 bases, with 13 bases spanning the gap. This CDR3 has 14 residues. Germline CDR1 and CDR2: LNHNV and YYDKDF (reference sequence). Here the CDR3 DNA reads TGTGCCACCAGCAGAGATGTGGGGGTACGCGAAGCTTTCTTT. Its translation is CATSRDVGVREAFF.

This clonotype was found many times. This chain uses TRBV19 with TRBJ1-1; 11 bases match TRBD1. The CDR3 extends over 14 amino acids. Germline trimming cut 6 bases from V and 4 bases from J; bases unmatched to any gene: 4. CDR1 LNHDA and CDR2 SQIVND come from the germline V gene (reference sequence). The CDR3: CASRWTGGTTEAFF. DNA for the CDR3: TGTGCCAGTAGATGGACAGGGGGCACCACTGAAGCTTTCTTT. Filled out from reference TRBV19 and TRBJ1-1, the complete variable domain reads DGGITQSPKYLFRKEGQNVTLSCEQNLNHDAMYWYRQDPGQGLRLIYYSQIVNDFQKGDIAEGYSVSREKKESFPLTVTSAQKNPTAFYLCASRWTGGTTEAFFGQGTRLTVV.

The V call is TRBV20-1, the J call TRBJ1-5, with D hard to call. Between the trimmed V and J ends, which lost 7 bases and 2 bases, there was a span of 18 bases. CDR1 and CDR2 (germline): DFQATT, SNEGSKA (reference sequence). There are 15 residues in the CDR3. Written as DNA, the CDR3 is TGCAGTGTTGGCCGAGGTTTGGTGGGCAATCAGCCCCAGCATTTT. Translation gives CSVGRGLVGNQPQHF.

This clonotype appeared many times. The chain joins TRBV7-8 to TRBJ1-2; D gene uncertain. The CDR3 is 15 amino acids. V gave up 5 bases and J gave up 2 bases, with 15 bases separating them. Germline CDR1 is SGHVS and CDR2 is FQNEAQ. CDR3 amino acids: CASSERGRANYGYTF. The CDR3 bases are TGTGCCAGCAGCGAAAGAGGGAGGGCAAACTATGGCTACACCTTC.

This clonotype came up a few times. V usage is TRBV4-3 and J usage is TRBJ2-7; 11 positions agree with TRBD2. The CDR3 loop spans 17 amino acids. J was trimmed by 5 bases and V by 1 base; bases with no gene match: 10. Germline loops: CDR1 LGHNA, CDR2 YSLEER. CDR3 nucleotides: TGCGCCAGCAGCCAAGCCGGGACTAGCGGCCCGGCCGACGAGCAGTACTTC. This gives the protein CASSQAGTSGPADEQYF.

The chain is built from TRBV19 and TRBJ2-1, with unresolved D. Germline values: CDR1 LNHDA, CDR2 SQIVND (reference sequence). V was cut by 10 bases and J by 5 bases, with 21 bases left in between. This CDR3 is 15 amino acids long. The CDR3 DNA reads as TGTGCCACCCACAATTTGGGCACTTTAGACAATGAGCAGTTCTTC. The encoded protein is CATHNLGTLDNEQFF.

This clonotype came up a few times. The gene calls are TRBV2 and TRBJ2-7; D gene uncertain. Germline V gives CDR1 SNHLY, CDR2 FYNNEI. Trimming took off 4 bases at V and 1 base at J, with 14 bases between the two ends. This CDR3 region has 15 residues. CDR3 nucleotides: TGTGCCAGCAGTGGTGTGGTTTGGCAGTCCTACGAGCAGTACTTC. The encoded protein is CASSGVVWQSYEQYF.

This clonotype occurred a few times. This chain links TRBV6-1 with TRBJ2-1; D not certain. With 5 bases removed from V and 5 bases from J, the gap between germline ends came to 4 bases. CDR1 is MNHNS and CDR2 is SASEGT in the germline V gene. This CDR3 comprises 11 residues. CDR3 loop: CASSQHNEQFF. The CDR3 nucleotides read TGTGCCAGCAGTCAACACAATGAGCAGTTCTTC.

CDR3 sequence reads: CAISQAGGQREQYV. CDR3 bases: TGTGCCATCAGTCAAGCGGGAGGCCAACGGGAGCAGTACGTC. The rearrangement links TRBV10-3 to TRBJ2-7; 9 bases fit TRBD2. CDR1 ENHRY and CDR2 SYGVKD come from the germline V gene. With V trimmed by 5 bases and J by 7 bases, 9 bases remained unmatched. The CDR3 loop spans 14 amino acids.

The J gene is TRBJ2-1, the V gene TRBV19; 8 bases align to TRBD1. After removal of 5 bases from V and 5 bases from J, the junction contained 8 bases not matched to a gene. This CDR3 comprises 15 residues. In germline, CDR1 is LNHDA, CDR2 SQIVND (reference sequence). The CDR3 here is CASSPRTGWNNEQFF. The CDR3 region has the DNA TGTGCCAGTAGTCCCCGGACAGGGTGGAACAATGAGCAGTTCTTC.

This clonotype was picked up a small number of times. The gene calls are TRBV5-6 and TRBJ1-5, with D possibly being TRBD1 (5 bases). The CDR3 extends over 13 amino acids. V was cut by 4 bases and J by 4 bases, with 9 bases left in between. Germline V gene sequence: CDR1 SGHDT, CDR2 YYEEEE. The CDR3 DNA reads TGTGCCAGCAGCCACCGGGGGAATCAGCCCCAGCATTTT. Its translation is CASSHRGNQPQHF.

This clonotype was picked up a small number of times. The CDR3 DNA reads TGCAGCGTTGAATACCCAGCGGGAGGTGATGAGCAGTTCTTC. It is translated as CSVEYPAGGDEQFF. V gene TRBV29-1 combines with J gene TRBJ2-1, with TRBD2 matching over 9 bases. This CDR3 comprises 14 residues. Germline CDR1 reads SQVTM; CDR2 reads ANQGSEA. Trimming took 2 bases from V and 8 from J; bases not matched to a gene: 7.

The chain joins TRBV10-3 to TRBJ2-1; 8 nucleotides agree with TRBD2. Germline loops: CDR1 ENHRY, CDR2 SYGVKD. This CDR3 region has 13 residues. V lost 3 bases, J lost 8 bases, and 3 bases stayed unmatched. The CDR3 here is CAISDYGGDEQFF. The CDR3 DNA reads TGTGCCATCAGTGATTACGGGGGGGATGAGCAGTTCTTC.

V usage is TRBV20-1 and J usage is TRBJ2-1; a weak D match, TRBD2 (5 bases). The germline gives CDR1 DFQATT, CDR2 SNEGSKA (reference sequence). V lost 5 bases and J 1 base, leaving 12 bases between the germline ends. This CDR3 contains 14 residues. The CDR3 is CSASPRTSYNEQFF. Written as DNA, the CDR3 is TGCAGTGCTTCCCCCCGGACTTCCTACAATGAGCAGTTCTTC.

This clonotype was seen a handful of times. V usage is TRBV28 and J usage is TRBJ1-1, with 7 bases lining up with TRBD1. The CDR3 consists of 14 residues. The germline gives CDR1 MDHEN, CDR2 SYDVKM. J gave up 5 bases and V 2 bases, and 5 bases lay outside the gene matches. The CDR3 loop is CASSLAGQQTEAFF. CDR3 sequence (DNA): TGTGCCAGCAGTTTAGCGGGACAGCAAACTGAAGCTTTCTTT.

This clonotype was seen a handful of times. The CDR3 protein is CASSYSNRDEQYV. DNA of the CDR3: TGTGCCAGCAGTTACTCGAATAGGGATGAGCAGTACGTC. V and J are TRBV6-6 and TRBJ2-7; the D is unclear. The V end lost 0 bases, the J end lost 7 bases, and 10 bases lay between the germline ends. Germline CDR1 is MNHNY and CDR2 is SVGAGI (reference sequence). CDR3 length: 13 amino acids.

Comments on this clonotype: A clone one base away is much larger, so this may be a read error. CDR3 loop: CVSSSRGGDGGYEQYF. DNA of the CDR3: TGTGTCAGCAGCTCCCGAGGGGGGGACGGGGGGTACGAGCAGTACTTC. The chain combines TRBV11-2 with TRBJ2-7; possibly TRBD2 for D (7 bases). The CDR3 sequence is 16 residues long. Germline-derived CDR1 and CDR2 are SGHAT and FQNNGV.

This clonotype was seen only a few times. This chain connects TRBV28 to TRBJ2-1; D may match TRBD1 or TRBD2 (5 bases each). The CDR3 extends over 12 amino acids. Trimming removed 6 bases at V and 9 bases at J, with 12 bases between. Germline V CDR1 and CDR2: MDHEN, SYDVKM. The CDR3 region is CASRSRGSEQFF. CDR3 coding DNA: TGTGCCAGCAGGTCGAGGGGTTCTGAGCAGTTCTTC.

This clonotype was detected only a few times. The chain is built from TRBV19 and TRBJ2-6; D perhaps matches TRBD1 (5 bases). CDR1 is LNHDA and CDR2 is SQIVND in the germline V gene (reference sequence). The CDR3 covers 17 residues. V lost 4 bases and J lost 0, with 13 bases in between. In nucleotides, the CDR3 is TGTGCCAGTAGTAAGTCAGGGATGGGCTCTGGGGCCAACGTCCTGACTTTC. Translation: CASSKSGMGSGANVLTF.

This clonotype was observed a handful of times. The rearrangement joins TRBV7-9 to TRBJ2-7; TRBD1 is a possible D gene (5 bases). The CDR3 consists of 13 residues. Trimming removed 2 bases from V and 3 bases from J, with 8 bases in between. Germline CDR1 and CDR2: SEHNR and FQNEAQ (reference sequence). The CDR3 reads CASSLRQYYEQYF. The CDR3 DNA is TGTGCCAGCAGCTTAAGACAGTACTACGAGCAGTACTTC.

Ten or more counts support this clonotype. The chain joins TRBV7-9 to TRBJ2-1, with D possibly TRBD2 on 5 matching bases. Trimming took 5 bases from V and 0 from J, leaving 11 bases between them. The CDR3 totals 15 residues. Germline CDR1 and CDR2: SEHNR and FQNEAQ (reference sequence). CDR3 sequence: CASSPTMSSYNEQFF. DNA for the CDR3: TGTGCCAGCAGCCCGACTATGAGCTCCTACAATGAGCAGTTCTTC.